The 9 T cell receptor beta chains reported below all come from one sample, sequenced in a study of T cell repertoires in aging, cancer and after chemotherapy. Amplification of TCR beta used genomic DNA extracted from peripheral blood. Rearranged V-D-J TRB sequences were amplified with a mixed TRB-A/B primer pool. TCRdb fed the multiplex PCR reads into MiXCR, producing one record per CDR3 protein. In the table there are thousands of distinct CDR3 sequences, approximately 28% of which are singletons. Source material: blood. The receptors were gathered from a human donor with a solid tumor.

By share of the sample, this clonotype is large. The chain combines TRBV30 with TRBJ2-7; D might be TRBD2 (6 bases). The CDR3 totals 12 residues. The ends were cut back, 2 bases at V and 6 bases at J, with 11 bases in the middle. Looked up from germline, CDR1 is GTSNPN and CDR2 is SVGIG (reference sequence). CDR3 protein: CAWSPGRSEQYF. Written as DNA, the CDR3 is TGTGCCTGGAGTCCAGGGAGGTCCGAGCAGTACTTC.

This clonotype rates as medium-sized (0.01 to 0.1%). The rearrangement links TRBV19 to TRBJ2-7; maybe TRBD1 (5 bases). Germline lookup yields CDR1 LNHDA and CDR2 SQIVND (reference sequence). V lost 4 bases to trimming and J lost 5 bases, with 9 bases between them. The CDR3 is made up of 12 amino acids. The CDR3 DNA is TGTGCCAGTAGTAAGGGCAGGGACGAGCAGTACTTC. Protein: CASSKGRDEQYF.

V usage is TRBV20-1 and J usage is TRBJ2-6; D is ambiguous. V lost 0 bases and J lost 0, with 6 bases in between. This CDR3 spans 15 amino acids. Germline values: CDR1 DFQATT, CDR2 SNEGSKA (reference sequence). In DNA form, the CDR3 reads TGCAGTGCTAGAGAAGGTGGCTCTGGGGCCAACGTCCTGACTTTC. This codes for CSAREGGSGANVLTF.

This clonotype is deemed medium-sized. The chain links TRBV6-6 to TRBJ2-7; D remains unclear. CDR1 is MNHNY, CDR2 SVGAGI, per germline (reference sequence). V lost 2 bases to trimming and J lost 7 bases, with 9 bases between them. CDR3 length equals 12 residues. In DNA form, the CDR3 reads TGTGCCAGCAGTTACCCCAACCAGGAGCAGTACTTC. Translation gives CASSYPNQEQYF.

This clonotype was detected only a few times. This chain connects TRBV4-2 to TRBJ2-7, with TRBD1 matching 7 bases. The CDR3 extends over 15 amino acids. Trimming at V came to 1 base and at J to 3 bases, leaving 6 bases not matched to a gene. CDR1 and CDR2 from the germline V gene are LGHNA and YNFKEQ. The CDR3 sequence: CASSQANGQDYEQYF. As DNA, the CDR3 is TGTGCCAGCAGCCAAGCAAACGGACAGGACTACGAGCAGTACTTC.

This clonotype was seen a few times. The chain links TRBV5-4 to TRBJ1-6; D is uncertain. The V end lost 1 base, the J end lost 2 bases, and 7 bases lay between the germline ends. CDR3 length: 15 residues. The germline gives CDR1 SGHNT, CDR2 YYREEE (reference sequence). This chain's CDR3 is CASSLRGTYNSPLHF. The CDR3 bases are TGTGCCAGCAGCTTGCGCGGGACCTATAATTCACCCCTCCACTTT.

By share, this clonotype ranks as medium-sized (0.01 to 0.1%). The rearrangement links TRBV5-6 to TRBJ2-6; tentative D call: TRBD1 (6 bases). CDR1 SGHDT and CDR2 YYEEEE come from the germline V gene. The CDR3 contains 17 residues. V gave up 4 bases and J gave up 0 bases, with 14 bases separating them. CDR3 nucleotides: TGTGCCAGCAGCGAGACAGGTCCTAGCTCTGGGGCCAACGTCCTGACTTTC. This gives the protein CASSETGPSSGANVLTF. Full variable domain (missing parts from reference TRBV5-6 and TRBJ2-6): DAGVTQSPTHLIKTRGQQVTLRCSPKSGHDTVSWYQQALGQGPQFIFQYYEEEERQRGNFPDRFSGHQFPNYSSELNVNALLLGDSALYLCASSETGPSSGANVLTFGAGSRLTVL.

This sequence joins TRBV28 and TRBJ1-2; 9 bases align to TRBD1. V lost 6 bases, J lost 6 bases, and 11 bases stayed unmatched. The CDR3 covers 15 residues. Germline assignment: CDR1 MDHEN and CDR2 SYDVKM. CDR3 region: CASRQPGTGKDGYTF. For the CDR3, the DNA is TGTGCCAGCAGACAACCCGGGACAGGGAAGGATGGCTACACCTTC.

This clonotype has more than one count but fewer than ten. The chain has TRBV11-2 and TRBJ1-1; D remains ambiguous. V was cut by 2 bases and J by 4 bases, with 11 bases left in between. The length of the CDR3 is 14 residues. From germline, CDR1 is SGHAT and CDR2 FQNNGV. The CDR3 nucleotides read TGTGCCAGCAGCTTATCGCCCGGGTCCACTGAAGCTTTCTTT. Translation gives CASSLSPGSTEAFF. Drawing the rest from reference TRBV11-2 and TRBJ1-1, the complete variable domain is EAGVAQSPRYKIIEKRQSVAFWCNPISGHATLYWYQQILGQGPKLLIQFQNNGVVDDSQLPKDRFSAERLKGVDSTLKIQPAKLEDSAVYLCASSLSPGSTEAFFGQGTRLTVV.